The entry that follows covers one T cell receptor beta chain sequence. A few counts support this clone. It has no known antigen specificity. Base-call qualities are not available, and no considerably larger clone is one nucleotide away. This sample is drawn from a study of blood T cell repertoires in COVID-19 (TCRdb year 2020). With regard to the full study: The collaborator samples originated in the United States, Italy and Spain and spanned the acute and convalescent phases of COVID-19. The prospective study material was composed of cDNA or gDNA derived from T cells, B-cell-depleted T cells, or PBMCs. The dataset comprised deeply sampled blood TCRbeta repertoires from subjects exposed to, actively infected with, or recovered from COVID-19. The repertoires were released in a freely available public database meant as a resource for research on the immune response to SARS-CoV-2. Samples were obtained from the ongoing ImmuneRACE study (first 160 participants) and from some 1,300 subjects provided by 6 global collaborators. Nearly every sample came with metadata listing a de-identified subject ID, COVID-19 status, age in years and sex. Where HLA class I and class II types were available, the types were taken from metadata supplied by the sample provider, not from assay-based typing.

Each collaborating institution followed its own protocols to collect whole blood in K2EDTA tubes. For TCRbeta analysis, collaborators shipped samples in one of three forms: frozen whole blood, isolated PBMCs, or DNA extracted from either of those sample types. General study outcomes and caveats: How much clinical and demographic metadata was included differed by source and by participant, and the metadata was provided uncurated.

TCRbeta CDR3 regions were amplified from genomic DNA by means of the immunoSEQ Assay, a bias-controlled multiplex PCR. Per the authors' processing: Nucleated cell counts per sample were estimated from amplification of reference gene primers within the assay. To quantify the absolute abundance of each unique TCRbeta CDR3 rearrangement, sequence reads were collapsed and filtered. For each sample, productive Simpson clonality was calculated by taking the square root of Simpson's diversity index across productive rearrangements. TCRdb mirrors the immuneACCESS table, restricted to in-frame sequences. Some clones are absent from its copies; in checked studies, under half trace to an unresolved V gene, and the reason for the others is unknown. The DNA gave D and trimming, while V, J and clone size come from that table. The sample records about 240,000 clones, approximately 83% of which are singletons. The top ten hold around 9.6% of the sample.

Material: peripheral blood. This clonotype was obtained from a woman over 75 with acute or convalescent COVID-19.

The DNA reads TGTGCCAGCAGCGTTAGCGGGGGGTACACAGATACGCAGTATTTT. The resulting protein is CASSVSGGYTDTQYF. The chain uses TRBV9 and TRBJ2-3, and 10 junction bases match TRBD2. CDR1 and CDR2 (SGDLS, YYNGEE) derive from the germline V gene. The CDR3 sequence holds 15 residues, the cysteine and phenylalanine included. Left in the record is the CDR3 DNA by itself, 45 bases read in frame from the first base. Compared with germline, V lacks 2 bases and J lacks 2 bases; bases without a gene match: 2.